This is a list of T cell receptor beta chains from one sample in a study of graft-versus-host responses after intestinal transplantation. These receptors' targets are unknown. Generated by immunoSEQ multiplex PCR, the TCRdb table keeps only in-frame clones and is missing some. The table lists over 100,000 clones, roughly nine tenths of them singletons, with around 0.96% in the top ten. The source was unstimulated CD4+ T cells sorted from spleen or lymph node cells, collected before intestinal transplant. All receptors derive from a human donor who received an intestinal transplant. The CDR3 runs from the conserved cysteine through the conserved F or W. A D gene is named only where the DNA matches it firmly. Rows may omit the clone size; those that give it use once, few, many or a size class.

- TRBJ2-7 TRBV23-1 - TGCGCCAGCAGTCAATCTTGGCTAACAGCCACGGGAGAGCAGTACTTC CASSQSWLTATGEQYF
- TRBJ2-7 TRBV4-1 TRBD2 TGCGCCAGCAGCCAAGCTAGGACTAGCTACGAGCAGTACTTC CASSQARTSYEQYF
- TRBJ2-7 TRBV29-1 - TGCAGCGTGGTCGGACAGTACGAGCAGTACTTC CSVVGQYEQYF
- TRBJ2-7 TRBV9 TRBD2 TGTGCCAGCAGCCCCGGGGGACTAGCGGGAGGGAAGTACGAGCAGTACTTC CASSPGGLAGGKYEQYF
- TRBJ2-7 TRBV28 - TGTGCCAGCAGTTTACAAACCTACGAGCAGTACTTC CASSLQTYEQYF
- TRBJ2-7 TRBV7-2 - TGTGCCAGCAGCTCAAGCTCGGGGCCGTCGGTCTACGAGCAGTACTTC CASSSSSGPSVYEQYF
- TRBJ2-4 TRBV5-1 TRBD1 TGCGCCAGCAGCACCGCGAGGGGGCTTTCGGACATTCAGTACTTC CASSTARGLSDIQYF
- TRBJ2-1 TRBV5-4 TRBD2 TGTGCCAGCAGAATTACTAGCGGGATGAGGAATGAGCAGTTCTTC CASRITSGMRNEQFF
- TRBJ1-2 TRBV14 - TGTGCCAGCAGCCAAGGGCCTCATACGCGGGGCTACACCTTC CASSQGPHTRGYTF
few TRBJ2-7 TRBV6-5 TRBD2 TGTGCCAGCAGAAGGGGACTAGCGGGATCCTACGAGCAGTACTTC CASRRGLAGSYEQYF
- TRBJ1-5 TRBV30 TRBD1 TGTGCCTGGAGTCCGGACAGGGTGAAACTTAGCAATCAGCCCCAGCATTTT CAWSPDRVKLSNQPQHF
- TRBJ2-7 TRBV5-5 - TGTGCCAGCAGCCTTGACAGCTTCTCGCGCCCTGGTGACTACGAGCAGTACTTC CASSLDSFSRPGDYEQYF
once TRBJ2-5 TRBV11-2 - TGTGCCAGCAGCCTTTGGACATTAGGGGCCATAGAGACCCAGTACTTC CASSLWTLGAIETQYF
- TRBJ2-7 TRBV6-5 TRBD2 TGTGCCAGCACCGCTAGCGGGGGGGGTGAGCAGTACTTC CASTASGGGEQYF
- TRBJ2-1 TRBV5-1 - TGCGCCAGCAGCTTGAGTACCCTTGCGGGACGCAATGAGCAGTTCTTC CASSLSTLAGRNEQFF
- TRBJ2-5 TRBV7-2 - TGTGCCAGCAGCTTAGCGGACGCCTGGAGGACCCAGTACTTC CASSLADAWRTQYF
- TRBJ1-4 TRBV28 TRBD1 TGTGCCAGCAGTTCCTGGACAGGAAATGAAAAACTGTTTTTT CASSSWTGNEKLFF
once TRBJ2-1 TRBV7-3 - TGTGCCAGCAGCTTAGATCGGGCGGGATTAGGCAATGAGCAGTTCTTC CASSLDRAGLGNEQFF
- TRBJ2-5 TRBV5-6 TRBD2 TGTGCCGGCAGCCAACTAGCGGGGGGCCGGGAAGAGACCCAGTACTTC CAGSQLAGGREETQYF
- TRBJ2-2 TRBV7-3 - TGTGCCAGCAGCTTACAACCCGGGGAGCTGTTTTTT CASSLQPGELFF
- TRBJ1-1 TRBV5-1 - TGCGCCAGCAGCTTGGCCGCAGCCACCAAAGAGGGAGCTTTCTTT CASSLAAATKEGAFF
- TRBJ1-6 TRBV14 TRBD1 TGTGCCAGCAGCTACAGGGGCTCCTATAATTCACCCCTCCACTTT CASSYRGSYNSPLHF
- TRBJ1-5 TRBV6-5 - TGTGCCAGCAGTTACTCAGGGAGCAATCAGCCCCAGCATTTT CASSYSGSNQPQHF
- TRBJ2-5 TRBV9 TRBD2 TGTGCCAGCAGCGCCTCTGAGGCTAGCGGGGGAGCTCGGTACCAAGAGACCCAGTACTTC CASSASEASGGARYQETQYF
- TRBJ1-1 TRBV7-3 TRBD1 TGTGCCAGCAGCTGGACAGGGAACACTGAAGCTTTCTTT CASSWTGNTEAFF
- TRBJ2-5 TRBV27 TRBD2 TGTGCCAGCGGGACTAGCTCGCCCCCCGAGACCCAGTACTTC CASGTSSPPETQYF
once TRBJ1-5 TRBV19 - TGTGCCAGTAGTACCCGACCGCTGGGCAATCAGCCCCAGCATTTT CASSTRPLGNQPQHF
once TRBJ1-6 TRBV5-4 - TGTGCCAGCAACCGGGGGGAACATAATTCACCCCTCCACTTT CASNRGEHNSPLHF
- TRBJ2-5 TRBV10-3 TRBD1 TGTGCCATCAGGGGGACAGGAAGAGAGACCCAGTACTTC CAIRGTGRETQYF
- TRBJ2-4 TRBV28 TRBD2 TGTGCCAGCAGTAACCCCGCTAGCGGTAAAAACATTCAGTACTTC CASSNPASGKNIQYF
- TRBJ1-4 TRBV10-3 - TGTGCCATCAGTGCCCAGGGAGCTAATGAAAAACTGTTTTTT CAISAQGANEKLFF
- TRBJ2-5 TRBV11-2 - TGTGCCAGCAGCTTAGTTGCAAAAGGAGGGGAGACCCAGTACTTC CASSLVAKGGETQYF
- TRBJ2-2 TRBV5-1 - TGCGCCAGCAGCCCTGGCAGGGGCACCGGGGAGCTGTTTTTT CASSPGRGTGELFF
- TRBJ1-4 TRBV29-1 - TGCAGCGTTGAAGACCGAAGGGGTAGCGGCGAAAAACTGTTTTTT CSVEDRRGSGEKLFF
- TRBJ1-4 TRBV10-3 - TGTGCCATCATGGGCAGGGGTAAACTCGGGGAAAAACTGTTTTTT CAIMGRGKLGEKLFF
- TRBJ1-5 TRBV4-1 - TGCGCCAGCAGCCAATCCTCGCTGACAGGATGGAGCAATCAGCCCCAGCATTTT CASSQSSLTGWSNQPQHF
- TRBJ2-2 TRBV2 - TGTGCCAGCAGTGAAAGGAGGGGGCCCCTTTGGAACACCGGGGAGCTGTTTTTT CASSERRGPLWNTGELFF
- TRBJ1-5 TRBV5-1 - TGCGCCAGCAGCTTGGTCCCCGGCACCAATCAGCCCCAGCATTTT CASSLVPGTNQPQHF
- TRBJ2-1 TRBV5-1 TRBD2 TGCGCCAGCAGCCGGACTAGCGGTAGAATCCCCATCAATGAGCAGTTCTTC CASSRTSGRIPINEQFF
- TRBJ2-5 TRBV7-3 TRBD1 TGTGCCAGCAGCTCCGGGACAGGGCCGGGGGAGACCCAGTACTTC CASSSGTGPGETQYF
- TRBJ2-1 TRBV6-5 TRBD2 TGTGCCAGCAGTGCACTAGCGGGGGTACCGGGGGAGTTCTTC CASSALAGVPGEFF
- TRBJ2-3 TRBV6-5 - TGTGCCAGCAGTTACGTGGATCCCCGCACAGATACGCAGTATTTT CASSYVDPRTDTQYF
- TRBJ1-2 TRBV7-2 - TGTGCCAGCAGCGCCGCCGTCCCTAGATATGGCTACACCTTC CASSAAVPRYGYTF
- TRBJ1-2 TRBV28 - TGTGCCAGCAGCTCGAGAGGGCAGGGACATGGCTACACCTTC CASSSRGQGHGYTF
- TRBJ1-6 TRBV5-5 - TGTGCCAGCAGCTTGGGGGCGACACTCTCCTATAATTCACCCCTCCACTTT CASSLGATLSYNSPLHF
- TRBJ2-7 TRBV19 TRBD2 TGTGCCAGTAGCCTGGATCGCCTAGCGGGAGTCTACGAGCAGTACTTC CASSLDRLAGVYEQYF
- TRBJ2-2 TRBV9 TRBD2 TGTGCGCAGGGGACTAGCGTGACCGGGGAGCTGTTTTTT CAQGTSVTGELFF
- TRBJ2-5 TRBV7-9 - TGTGCCAGCAGCTTAGAGACCCAGTACTTC CASSLETQYF
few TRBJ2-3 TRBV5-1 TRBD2 TGCGCCAACTCACTAGCGGGAGGAACAGATACGCAGTATTTT CANSLAGGTDTQYF
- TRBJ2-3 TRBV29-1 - TGCAGCGTTCAAATGGATACGCAGTATTTT CSVQMDTQYF
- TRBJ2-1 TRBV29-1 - TGCAGCGGTGGGTCACCCAATGAGCAGTTCTTC CSGGSPNEQFF
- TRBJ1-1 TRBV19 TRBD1 TGTGCCAGTAGTATTAACGGGGCCCAGGGGGCTGAAGCTTTCTTT CASSINGAQGAEAFF
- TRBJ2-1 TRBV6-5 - TGTGCCAGCAGTCCCCGGGGAGCCTACAATGAGCAGTTCTTC CASSPRGAYNEQFF
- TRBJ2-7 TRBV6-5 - TGTGCCAGCGTAGAAAATCCCCCCTACGAGCAGTACTTC CASVENPPYEQYF
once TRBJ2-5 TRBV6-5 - TGTGCCAGCAGCTCGAACACATGGAGGGAGTACTTC CASSSNTWREYF